The clone carrying this T cell receptor (beta chain) was seen a handful of times. Its antigen is as yet unknown. This entry belongs to a study of identical twins. TCRdb fed the 5' RACE reads into MiXCR, producing one record per CDR3 protein. The repertoire has a few hundred thousand distinct CDR3 sequences, approximately 9.1% of them found once; the top ten carry around 8.6%. General study findings and limits: It was possible that invariant MAIT and iNKT cells partly confounded the zero-insertion analyses. Modeled out-of-frame TCR alpha sharing in monozygotic twins fell below observed levels.

The CDR3 runs 13 residues. Germline lookup yields CDR1 SNHLY and CDR2 FYNNEI. The V and J ends lost 5 bases and 5 bases, in that order; junction bases with no gene match: 6. The chain is built from TRBV2 and TRBJ2-7; 7 nucleotides line up with TRBD1. The sample consisted of naive T cells sorted from blood. The sequence was obtained from a woman aged 45-65 years in good health. The CDR3 sequence is CASSTGVRDEQYF. The CDR3 DNA reads TGTGCCAGCAGTACAGGGGTCCGAGACGAGCAGTACTTC.